This T cell receptor beta chain was obtained from a study of blood T cell repertoires in COVID-19. As for the study in general: Sources were T cells, B-cell-depleted T cells, or PBMCs; the material itself was cDNA or gDNA.

The assay was immunoSEQ multiplex PCR, and TCRdb's table has in-frame clones only and misses some. The profile shows about 110,000 clones, more than 75% of them singletons. This clone appeared once. The receptor's source is a woman between 50 and 59 years old with acute or convalescent COVID-19. Input material: peripheral blood.

The CDR3 protein is CASSQEKPTGRSGTQYF. For the CDR3, the DNA is TGCGCCAGCAGCCAAGAAAAACCGACAGGGAGGTCGGGTACGCAGTATTTT. The rearrangement links TRBV4-1 to TRBJ2-3; TRBD1 might be the D (7 bases). CDR1 and CDR2 (germline): MGHRA, YSYEKL. The V and J ends lost 0 bases and 8 bases respectively, with 21 bases between them. The CDR3 is 17 amino acids.